These 21 T cell receptor beta chains originate from one sample sequenced in a study of pediatric ulcerative colitis. The rectum was sampled with one to two pinch biopsies at colonoscopy. Measured with immunoSEQ multiplex PCR; TCRdb has only the in-frame clones, and not every one. Here the sample spans 20,000 to 30,000 clones, 70% to 75% being singletons. The source material was gut tissue. Receptor source: a boy aged 5 to 17 with severe ulcerative colitis.

This clone was counted once. This sequence joins TRBV27 and TRBJ2-1; TRBD1 aligns across 7 bases. This CDR3 is 20 amino acids long. The trim removed 1 base at V and 6 bases at J, leaving 21 bases unmatched. Germline lookup yields CDR1 MNHEY and CDR2 SMNVEV (reference sequence). CDR3 nucleotides: TGTGCCAGCAGTTTATTCCCACTTGACAGGGAACTTATACGGGGCAATGAGCAGTTCTTC. This encodes CASSLFPLDRELIRGNEQFF.

This chain connects TRBV21-1 to TRBJ2-3; TRBD2 is the table's D call and was not checked against the DNA. TRBV21-1 is a pseudogene segment. The CDR3 runs 24 residues. Here the CDR3 DNA reads TGTGCCAGCAGCAAAGCCAACGGGAGAAAGCCGCCGGGACTAGCGGGAGGGCCGGCAGATACGCAGTATTTT. Protein product: CASSKANGRKPPGLAGGPADTQYF.

Judged by abundance, this clone is medium-sized. This sequence joins TRBV7-3 and TRBJ2-7; TRBD2 matches at 7 bases. Germline V lookup: CDR1 SGHTA, CDR2 FQGTGA. Trimming took 5 bases from V and 0 from J; bases not matched to a gene: 19. CDR3 length: 19 amino acids. The CDR3 reads CASSHEGRTRSLRSYEQYF. The CDR3, as DNA: TGTGCCAGCAGCCACGAAGGAAGGACTAGGTCCTTACGCTCCTACGAGCAGTACTTC.

The rearrangement uses TRBV6-5 and TRBJ1-2, with TRBD1 identical over 9 bases. The junction had 5 bases not matched to a gene; V was cut back by 8 bases and J by 4 bases. The CDR3 sequence is 13 residues long. Germline V gene sequence: CDR1 MNHEY, CDR2 SVGAGI. The CDR3 spells CASRGQGIYGYTF. CDR3 in DNA: TGTGCCAGCCGGGGACAGGGAATCTATGGCTACACCTTC.

The chain carries TRBV9 and TRBJ2-2; TRBD2 might be the D (6 bases). The CDR3 covers 13 residues. Trimming shortened V by 10 bases and J by 6 bases, and 16 bases separated the two germline ends. CDR1 SGDLS and CDR2 YYNGEE come from the germline V gene. DNA of the CDR3: TGTGCCGGTAGTGGTCTAGCGTCCGGGGAGCTGTTTTTT. Encoded protein: CAGSGLASGELFF.

The genes are TRBV20-1 and TRBJ2-1; D unclear. Germline lookup yields CDR1 DFQATT and CDR2 SNEGSKA (reference sequence). V shed 6 bases and J shed 0 bases, with 3 bases lying between them. The CDR3 sequence is 11 residues long. CDR3 DNA sequence: TGCAGTGCGAACTCCTACAATGAGCAGTTCTTC. Translated: CSANSYNEQFF.

The rearrangement joins TRBV6-1 to TRBJ1-2; D unresolved. V lost 2 bases and J 3 bases, leaving 7 bases between the germline ends. Germline V gene data show CDR1 as MNHNS and CDR2 as SASEGT. There are 13 residues in the CDR3. This chain's CDR3 is CASSESGHYGYTF. In nucleotides, the CDR3 is TGTGCCAGCAGTGAATCTGGACACTATGGCTACACCTTC.

The V call is TRBV13, the J call TRBJ2-3; D might be TRBD1 or TRBD2, each matching 6 bases. The germline CDR1 and CDR2 sequences are PRHDT and FYEKMQ (reference sequence). The ends were cut back, 5 bases at V and 5 bases at J, with 17 bases in the middle. The CDR3 is made up of 15 amino acids. CDR3 DNA: TGTGCCAGCAGCCCGGGCCGGGGGCGAGTAGATACGCAGTATTTT. Translation gives CASSPGRGRVDTQYF.

This clone has a single count. V gene TRBV30 combines with J gene TRBJ2-7; TRBD1 matches at 12 bases. J gave up 7 bases and V 4 bases, and 11 bases lay outside the gene matches. The CDR3 has 15 residues. The germline gives CDR1 GTSNPN, CDR2 SVGIG (reference sequence). Here the CDR3 DNA reads TGTGCCTGGACTCCCCCGGGACAGGGGGCCAGTGAGCAGTACTTC. Translating gives CAWTPPGQGASEQYF.

V and J are TRBV6-1 and TRBJ2-3; no clear D. Germline lookup yields CDR1 MNHNS and CDR2 SASEGT. This CDR3 has 12 amino acids. V was pared by 3 bases and J by 12 bases, with 13 bases between. As DNA, the CDR3 is TGTGCCAGCAGTGAGGTTAGCTGGGCCCAGTATTTT. Its translation is CASSEVSWAQYF.

The chain joins TRBV25-1 to TRBJ2-1, with D perhaps TRBD2 (6 bases). Trimming shortened V by 4 bases and J by 0 bases, and 10 bases separated the two germline ends. CDR1 is MGHDK and CDR2 is SYGVNS in the germline V gene. CDR3 length: 15 amino acids. DNA of the CDR3: TGTGCCAGCAGTGGACTAGTTGCCTCCTACAATGAGCAGTTCTTC. This codes for CASSGLVASYNEQFF.

The chain carries TRBV11-3 and TRBJ2-1, with D possibly being TRBD1 or TRBD2 (5 bases each). CDR1 SGHNT and CDR2 YENEEA come from the germline V gene. The CDR3 covers 16 residues. V gave up 0 bases and J gave up 7 bases, with 16 bases separating them. CDR3 bases: TGTGCCAGCAGCTTAGATCACGGGCTAGCAGGGAATGAGCAGTTCTTC. Its protein product is CASSLDHGLAGNEQFF.

The chain combines TRBV5-1 with TRBJ2-7; 8 nucleotides align to TRBD2. Germline trimming cut 2 bases from V and 5 bases from J; bases unmatched to any gene: 9. The CDR3 has 15 amino acids. Germline V gene lookup returns CDR1 SGHRS and CDR2 YFSETQ. This CDR3 is CASSFSGTRVHEQYF. Written as DNA, the CDR3 is TGCGCCAGCAGCTTCTCCGGGACTAGAGTCCACGAGCAGTACTTC.

The chain joins TRBV19 to TRBJ2-1; 8 bases map to TRBD2. The ends lost 1 base at V and 3 bases at J; junction bases unmatched: 11. CDR3 length: 18 residues. From germline, CDR1 is LNHDA and CDR2 SQIVND (reference sequence). This CDR3 reads CASSIGLGLDLHYNEQFF. Here the CDR3 DNA reads TGTGCCAGTAGTATAGGGTTGGGACTAGACCTTCACTACAATGAGCAGTTCTTC.

The rearrangement uses TRBV13 and TRBJ1-2; D is unresolved. The CDR3 consists of 12 residues. Germline V gene sequence: CDR1 PRHDT, CDR2 FYEKMQ (reference sequence). Trimming shortened V by 3 bases and J by 1 base, and 3 bases separated the two germline ends. The CDR3 DNA reads TGTGCCAGCAGCTTGTTTAACTATGGCTACACCTTC. Translating it yields CASSLFNYGYTF.

This rearrangement joins TRBV11-3 to TRBJ2-7, with D possibly matching TRBD1 (5 bases). Deletions cut 2 bases from V and 2 bases from J, with 10 bases between. Germline lookup yields CDR1 SGHNT and CDR2 YENEEA. The CDR3 is 14 amino acids. The CDR3 protein is CASSLSGHTYEQYF. Written as DNA, the CDR3 is TGTGCCAGCAGCTTATCCGGACATACCTACGAGCAGTACTTC.

This clone was observed a single time. The chain has TRBV7-2 and TRBJ2-1; D not resolved. The CDR3 is 15 amino acids. Trimming took off 2 bases at V and 0 bases at J, with 8 bases between the two ends. CDR1 and CDR2 from the germline V gene are SGHTA and FQGNSA. CDR3 sequence: CASSLNVGSYNEQFF. CDR3 DNA: TGTGCCAGCAGCTTAAATGTCGGCTCCTACAATGAGCAGTTCTTC.

This clone was found a few times. CDR3 sequence: CAWSPNYGRTTNQPQHF. The CDR3, as DNA: TGTGCCTGGAGTCCGAACTATGGACGGACCACAAATCAGCCCCAGCATTTT. This chain joins TRBV30 and TRBJ1-5; D not certain. The germline gives CDR1 GTSNPN, CDR2 SVGIG (reference sequence). The V and J ends lost 2 bases and 4 bases respectively, with 21 bases between them. CDR3 length equals 17 residues. Combining the CDR3 with reference TRBV30 and TRBJ1-5 gives the whole variable domain SQTIHQWPATLVQPVGSPLSLECTVEGTSNPNLYWYRQAAGRGLQLLFYSVGIGQISSEVPQNLSASRPQDRQFILSSKKLLLSDSGFYLCAWSPNYGRTTNQPQHFGDGTRLSIL.

The rearrangement links TRBV25-1 to TRBJ2-1, with 10 bases fitting TRBD2. Germline CDR1 and CDR2: MGHDK and SYGVNS. The V gene end was trimmed by 5 bases and the J gene end by 9 bases; junction bases not matched to a gene: 7. The CDR3 covers 14 residues. As DNA, the CDR3 is TGTGCCAGCAGTACTAGTTCTAGCGGGAGTGAGCAGTTCTTC. Encoded protein: CASSTSSSGSEQFF.

J is TRBJ2-3 and V is TRBV25-1, with 8 bases matching TRBD1. The CDR3 is 16 residues long. Germline V CDR1 and CDR2: MGHDK, SYGVNS. V gave up 1 base and J gave up 3 bases; unmatched junction bases: 6. CDR3 sequence (DNA): TGTGCCAGCAGTGAATCCGGACAGGGCCCAACAGATACGCAGTATTTT. Protein: CASSESGQGPTDTQYF.

DNA for the CDR3: TGTGCCAGCAGCCCACGGGGCACCGGGGAGCTGTTTTTT. It is translated as CASSPRGTGELFF. The V gene is TRBV14, the J gene TRBJ2-2, with a tentative D call TRBD2 (5 bases). The CDR3 length is 13 residues. The germline gives CDR1 SGHDN, CDR2 FVKESK. Trimming removed 4 bases from V and 4 bases from J, with 7 bases in between.